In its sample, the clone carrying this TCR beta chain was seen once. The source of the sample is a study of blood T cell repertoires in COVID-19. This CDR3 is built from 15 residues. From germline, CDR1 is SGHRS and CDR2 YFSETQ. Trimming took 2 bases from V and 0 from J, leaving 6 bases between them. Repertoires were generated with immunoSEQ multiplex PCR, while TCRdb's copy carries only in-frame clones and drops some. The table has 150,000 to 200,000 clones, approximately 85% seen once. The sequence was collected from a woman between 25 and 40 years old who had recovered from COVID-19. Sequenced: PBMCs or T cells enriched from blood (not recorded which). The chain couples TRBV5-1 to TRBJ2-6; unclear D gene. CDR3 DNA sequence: TGCGCCAGCAGCTTACAGTCCTCTGGGGCCAACGTCCTGACTTTC. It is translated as CASSLQSSGANVLTF.